These 15 T cell receptor beta chains were sequenced from one sample in a study of control samples from healthy donors and cancer patients. Some clones are missing from TCRdb's copy, which holds only in-frame ones; the method was immunoSEQ multiplex PCR. Among 100,000 or so clones listed, roughly four fifths were seen once. Sequences were obtained from blood. The receptors come from a woman between 50 and 59 years old in good health.

This clone appeared once. The chain carries TRBV4-2 and TRBJ1-1, with no clear D. The CDR3 extends over 14 amino acids. Trimming left V 4 bases short and J 1 base short, with 10 bases between. CDR1 is LGHNA and CDR2 is YNFKEQ in the germline V gene. In DNA form, the CDR3 reads TGTGCCAGCAGCCCTTCGGGCGGGAACACTGAAGCTTTCTTT. It specifies CASSPSGGNTEAFF.

The chain joins TRBV7-9 to TRBJ1-6, with 9 bases fitting TRBD1. Germline-derived CDR1 and CDR2 are SEHNR and FQNEAQ (reference sequence). The junction had 11 bases not matched to a gene; V was cut back by 5 bases and J by 9 bases. The CDR3 runs 16 residues. The CDR3 bases are TGTGCCAGCAGCCTCCAGGGCGGGACAGGGTCTTCACCCCTCCACTTT. Amino acids: CASSLQGGTGSSPLHF.

This chain links TRBV4-2 with TRBJ2-1; D ambiguous. This CDR3 contains 13 residues. Germline V gene data show CDR1 as LGHNA and CDR2 as YNFKEQ. Between the trimmed V and J ends, which lost 2 bases and 9 bases, there was a span of 11 bases. CDR3 loop: CASSQRPWAEQFF. The CDR3 nucleotides are TGTGCCAGCAGCCAAAGACCGTGGGCTGAGCAGTTCTTC.

The chain employs TRBV18 and TRBJ1-5, with 10 bases matching TRBD1. Germline trimming cut 3 bases from V and 6 bases from J; bases unmatched to any gene: 5. The germline gives CDR1 KGHSH, CDR2 LQKENI. The CDR3 is 15 residues long. CDR3: CASSPSTGGVQPQHF. The CDR3 coding sequence is TGTGCCAGCTCACCTTCGACAGGGGGCGTTCAGCCCCAGCATTTT. Complete variable domain (other parts from reference TRBV18 and TRBJ1-5): NAGVMQNPRHLVRRRGQEARLRCSPMKGHSHVYWYRQLPEEGLKFMVYLQKENIIDESGMPKERFSAEFPKEGPSILRIQQVVRGDSAAYFCASSPSTGGVQPQHFGDGTRLSIL.

The gene calls are TRBV24-1 and TRBJ1-2; no clear D. The CDR3 is made up of 15 amino acids. V lost 0 bases and J 4 bases, leaving 11 bases between the germline ends. Germline V gives CDR1 KGHDR, CDR2 SFDVKD. CDR3 bases: TGTGCCACCAGTGATTTGTTTGAGGGTATCTATGGCTACACCTTC. It codes for CATSDLFEGIYGYTF.

The chain uses TRBV7-3 and TRBJ2-2; 10 nucleotides match TRBD1. Germline V lookup: CDR1 SGHTA, CDR2 FQGTGA. The CDR3 is 15 amino acids. V shed 5 bases and J 7 bases; nucleotides not matched to a gene: 7. CDR3 nucleotide sequence: TGTGCCAGCAGCCGGGACAGGGGCGATGTCGGGGAGCTGTTTTTT. The encoded protein is CASSRDRGDVGELFF.

The chain links TRBV24-1 to TRBJ2-3; 10 nucleotides agree with TRBD2. Germline values: CDR1 KGHDR, CDR2 SFDVKD. CDR3 size: 16 residues. With V trimmed by 3 bases and J by 6 bases, 8 bases remained unmatched. The CDR3 nucleotides read TGTGCCACCAGTGATCAGACTAGCGGGCGGGGCGATACGCAGTATTTT. This sequence encodes CATSDQTSGRGDTQYF.

The CDR3 loop is CASSPVDRGKLNEQFF. Here the CDR3 DNA reads TGTGCCAGCTCACCGGTGGACAGGGGGAAACTCAATGAGCAGTTCTTC. This sequence joins TRBV18 and TRBJ2-1; TRBD1 matches at 10 bases. Germline loops: CDR1 KGHSH, CDR2 LQKENI. The CDR3 runs 16 residues. V trimming: 3 bases; J trimming: 6 bases; junction bases outside the gene matches: 8. Full variable domain (remainder filled in from reference TRBV18 and TRBJ2-1): NAGVMQNPRHLVRRRGQEARLRCSPMKGHSHVYWYRQLPEEGLKFMVYLQKENIIDESGMPKERFSAEFPKEGPSILRIQQVVRGDSAAYFCASSPVDRGKLNEQFFGPGTRLTVL.

The chain has TRBV6-2 or TRBV6-3 and TRBJ2-3; 7 bases fit TRBD1. V was clipped by 5 bases and J by 6 bases; unmatched bases: 5. The CDR3 runs 13 residues. CDR1 is MNHEY and CDR2 is SVGEGT in the germline V gene. CDR3 sequence reads: CASSVRGLDTQYF. Written as DNA, the CDR3 is TGTGCCAGCAGTGTCAGGGGGTTGGATACGCAGTATTTT.

In its sample, this clone was seen once. The V call is TRBV10-3, the J call TRBJ2-7; 12 bases match TRBD2. Germline CDR1 reads ENHRY; CDR2 reads SYGVKD. CDR3 size: 14 residues. Trimming cost V 6 bases and J 3 bases; bases outside gene matches: 3. CDR3 nucleotides: TGTGCCATCAGAACTAGCGGGAGGAACTACGAGCAGTACTTC. It codes for CAIRTSGRNYEQYF.

This clone was observed a few times. The V gene is TRBV29-1, the J gene TRBJ1-2; TRBD1 might be the D (5 bases). The germline gives CDR1 SQVTM, CDR2 ANQGSEA. V was trimmed by 4 bases and J by 4 bases, leaving 10 bases between them. This CDR3 has 12 amino acids. The CDR3, as DNA: TGCAGCGTTGGGTCCGGGGGCTATGGCTACACCTTC. This sequence encodes CSVGSGGYGYTF.

The CDR3 region is CASSQDGGQGVRSSYNEQFF. The CDR3 DNA follows: TGCGCCAGCAGCCAAGATGGGGGACAGGGGGTGCGTAGCTCCTACAATGAGCAGTTCTTC. The chain is built from TRBV4-1 and TRBJ2-1; 11 positions match TRBD1. The CDR3 is 20 residues long. The V gene's germline CDR1 is MGHRA and CDR2 YSYEKL. V dropped 0 bases and J dropped 0; count of bases not matched to a gene: 10.

This clone appeared a single time. The chain uses TRBV19 and TRBJ2-7, with D tentatively TRBD2 (6 bases). V dropped 6 bases and J dropped 5 bases, with 14 bases sitting between them. Germline V CDR1 and CDR2: LNHDA, SQIVND (reference sequence). This CDR3 contains 13 residues. CDR3 residues: CASREGPVDEQYF. CDR3 sequence (DNA): TGTGCCAGTAGGGAGGGGCCAGTGGACGAGCAGTACTTC. The full variable domain, its missing parts supplied by reference TRBV19 and TRBJ2-7, is DGGITQSPKYLFRKEGQNVTLSCEQNLNHDAMYWYRQDPGQGLRLIYYSQIVNDFQKGDIAEGYSVSREKKESFPLTVTSAQKNPTAFYLCASREGPVDEQYFGPGTRLTVT.

The chain employs TRBV19 and TRBJ1-2; D gene uncertain. With 7 bases removed from V and 0 bases from J, the gap between germline ends came to 18 bases. Germline values: CDR1 LNHDA, CDR2 SQIVND (reference sequence). The length of the CDR3 is 16 residues. The CDR3 region is CASTSTRTGSNYGYTF. The CDR3 DNA is TGTGCCAGTACCTCGACACGAACCGGATCTAACTATGGCTACACCTTC.

This chain links TRBV24-1 with TRBJ2-2; 7 bases agree with TRBD1. With 9 bases clipped from V and 5 bases from J, the junction kept 5 bases outside the gene matches. This CDR3 spans 13 amino acids. Germline CDR1 and CDR2: KGHDR and SFDVKD. The DNA for the CDR3 is TGTGCCACCTCCCCAGGGGGAACCGGGGAGCTGTTTTTT. As protein: CATSPGGTGELFF.